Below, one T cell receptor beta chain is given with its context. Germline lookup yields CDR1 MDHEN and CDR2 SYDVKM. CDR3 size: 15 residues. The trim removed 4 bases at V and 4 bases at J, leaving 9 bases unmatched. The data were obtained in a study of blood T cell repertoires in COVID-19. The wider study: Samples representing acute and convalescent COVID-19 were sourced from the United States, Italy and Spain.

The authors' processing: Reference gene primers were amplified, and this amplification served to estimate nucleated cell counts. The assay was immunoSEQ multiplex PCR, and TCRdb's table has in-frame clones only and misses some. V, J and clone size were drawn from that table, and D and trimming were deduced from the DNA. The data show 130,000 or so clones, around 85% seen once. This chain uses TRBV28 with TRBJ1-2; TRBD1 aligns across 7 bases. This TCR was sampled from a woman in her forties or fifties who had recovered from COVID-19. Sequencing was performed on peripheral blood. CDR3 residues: CASSSPGTVVYGYTF. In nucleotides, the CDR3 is TGTGCCAGCAGTTCCCCAGGGACAGTTGTCTATGGCTACACCTTC.